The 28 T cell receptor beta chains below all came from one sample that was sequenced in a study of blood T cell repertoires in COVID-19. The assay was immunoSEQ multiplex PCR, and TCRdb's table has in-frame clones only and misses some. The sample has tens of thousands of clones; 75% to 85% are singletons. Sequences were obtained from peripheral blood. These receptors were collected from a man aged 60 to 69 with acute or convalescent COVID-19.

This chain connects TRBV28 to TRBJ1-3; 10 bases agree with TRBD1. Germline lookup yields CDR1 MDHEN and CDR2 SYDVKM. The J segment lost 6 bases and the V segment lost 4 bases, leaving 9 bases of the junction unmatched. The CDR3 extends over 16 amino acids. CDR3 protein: CASSSPGQGFLNTIYF. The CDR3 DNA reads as TGTGCCAGCAGTTCCCCGGGACAGGGGTTTTTAAACACCATATATTTT.

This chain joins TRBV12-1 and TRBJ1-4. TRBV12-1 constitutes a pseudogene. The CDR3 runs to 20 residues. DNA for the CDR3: TGTGCCAGCAGCTTTGTCTCAGATCATAGTTCAGTAGGGGAGGATGAAAAACTGTTTTTT. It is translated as CASSFVSDHSSVGEDEKLFF.

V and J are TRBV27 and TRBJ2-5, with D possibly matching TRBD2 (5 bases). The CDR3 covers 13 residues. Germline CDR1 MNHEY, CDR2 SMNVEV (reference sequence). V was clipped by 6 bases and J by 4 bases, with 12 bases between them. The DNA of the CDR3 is TGTGCCAGCAGGGGCTCGGGGAGAGAGACCCAGTACTTC. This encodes CASRGSGRETQYF.

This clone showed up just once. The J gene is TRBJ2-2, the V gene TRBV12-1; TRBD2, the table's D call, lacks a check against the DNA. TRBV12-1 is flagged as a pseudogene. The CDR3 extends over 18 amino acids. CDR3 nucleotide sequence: TGTGCCAGGCTGGGTAGCGGGGGTGCTGGGCCCTTTAGGGGGGAGCTGTTTTTT. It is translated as CARLGSGGAGPFRGELFF.

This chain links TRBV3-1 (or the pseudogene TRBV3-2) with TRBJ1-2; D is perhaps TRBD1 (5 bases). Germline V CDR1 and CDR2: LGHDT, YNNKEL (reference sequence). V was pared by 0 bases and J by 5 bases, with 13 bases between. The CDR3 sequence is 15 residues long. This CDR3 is CASSQESPGMYGYTF. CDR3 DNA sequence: TGTGCCAGCAGCCAAGAGTCTCCAGGGATGTATGGCTACACCTTC.

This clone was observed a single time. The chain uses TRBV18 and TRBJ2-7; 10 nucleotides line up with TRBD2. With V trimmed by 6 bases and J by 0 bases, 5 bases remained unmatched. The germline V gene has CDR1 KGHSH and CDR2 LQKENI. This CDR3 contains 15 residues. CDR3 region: CASSTTSGVSYEQYF. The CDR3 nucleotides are TGTGCCAGCTCGACAACTAGCGGGGTCTCCTACGAGCAGTACTTC. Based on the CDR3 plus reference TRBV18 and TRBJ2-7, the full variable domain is NAGVMQNPRHLVRRRGQEARLRCSPMKGHSHVYWYRQLPEEGLKFMVYLQKENIIDESGMPKERFSAEFPKEGPSILRIQQVVRGDSAAYFCASSTTSGVSYEQYFGPGTRLTVT.

The CDR3 loop is CASSPTRTSPNTGELFF. In DNA form, the CDR3 reads TGTGCCAGCAGCCCTACCCGGACTAGCCCGAACACCGGGGAGCTGTTTTTT. The J gene is TRBJ2-2, the V gene TRBV6-2 or TRBV6-3; 8 nucleotides line up with TRBD2. The germline CDR1 and CDR2 sequences are MNHEY and SVGEGT. Losses at the gene ends were 6 bases for V and 0 bases for J; bases not matched to a gene: 9. The CDR3 sequence is 17 residues long.

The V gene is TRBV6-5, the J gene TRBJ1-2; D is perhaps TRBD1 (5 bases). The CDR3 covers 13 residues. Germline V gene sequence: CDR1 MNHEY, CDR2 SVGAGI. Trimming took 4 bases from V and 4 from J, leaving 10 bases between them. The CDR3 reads CASSLTAFYGYTF. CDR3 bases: TGTGCCAGCAGTTTGACAGCCTTCTATGGCTACACCTTC.

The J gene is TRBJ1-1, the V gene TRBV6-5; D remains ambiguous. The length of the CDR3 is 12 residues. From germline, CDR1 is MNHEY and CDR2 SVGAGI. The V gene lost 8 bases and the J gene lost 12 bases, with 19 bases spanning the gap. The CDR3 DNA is TGTGCCAGCGAGGAAACTCCTCACCCCCCTTTCTTT. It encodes CASEETPHPPFF.

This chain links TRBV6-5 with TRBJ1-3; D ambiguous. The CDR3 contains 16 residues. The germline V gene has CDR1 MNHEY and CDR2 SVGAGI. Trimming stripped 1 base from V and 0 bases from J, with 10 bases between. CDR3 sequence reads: CASSYLFGSSGNTIYF. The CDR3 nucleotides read TGTGCCAGCAGTTACTTGTTTGGGAGCTCTGGAAACACCATATATTTT.

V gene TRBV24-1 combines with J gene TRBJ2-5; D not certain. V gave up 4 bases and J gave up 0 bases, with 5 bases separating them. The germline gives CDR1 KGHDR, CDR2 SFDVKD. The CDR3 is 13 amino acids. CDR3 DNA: TGTGCCACCAGTGACCCGTACCAAGAGACCCAGTACTTC. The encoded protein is CATSDPYQETQYF.

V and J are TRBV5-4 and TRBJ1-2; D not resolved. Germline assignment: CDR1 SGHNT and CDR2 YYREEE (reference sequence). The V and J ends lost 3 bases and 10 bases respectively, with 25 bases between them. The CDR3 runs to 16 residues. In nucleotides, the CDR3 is TGTGCCAGCAGCTCCGACCCCACGGGTACCGGGTTTGTCTACACCTTC. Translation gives CASSSDPTGTGFVYTF.

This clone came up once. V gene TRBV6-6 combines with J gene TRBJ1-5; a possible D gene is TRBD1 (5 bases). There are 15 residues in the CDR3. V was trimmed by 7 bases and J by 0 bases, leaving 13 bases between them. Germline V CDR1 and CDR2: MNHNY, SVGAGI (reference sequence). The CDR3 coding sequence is TGTGCCAGCACCTTGGGGCGTTATAGCAATCAGCCCCAGCATTTT. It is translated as CASTLGRYSNQPQHF.

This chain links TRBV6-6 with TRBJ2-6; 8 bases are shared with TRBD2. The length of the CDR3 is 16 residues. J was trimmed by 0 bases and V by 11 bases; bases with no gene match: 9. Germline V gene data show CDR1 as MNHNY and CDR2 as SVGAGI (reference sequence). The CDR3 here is CAGGLGTSSGANVLTF. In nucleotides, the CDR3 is TGTGCCGGGGGGTTAGGGACTAGCTCTGGGGCCAACGTCCTGACTTTC.

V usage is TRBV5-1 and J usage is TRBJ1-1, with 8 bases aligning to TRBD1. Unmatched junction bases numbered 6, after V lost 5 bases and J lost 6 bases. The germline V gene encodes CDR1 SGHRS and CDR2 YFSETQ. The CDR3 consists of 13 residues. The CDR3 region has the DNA TGCGCCAGCAGTCGCGACAGGGGCCCTGAAGCTTTCTTT. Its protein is CASSRDRGPEAFF.

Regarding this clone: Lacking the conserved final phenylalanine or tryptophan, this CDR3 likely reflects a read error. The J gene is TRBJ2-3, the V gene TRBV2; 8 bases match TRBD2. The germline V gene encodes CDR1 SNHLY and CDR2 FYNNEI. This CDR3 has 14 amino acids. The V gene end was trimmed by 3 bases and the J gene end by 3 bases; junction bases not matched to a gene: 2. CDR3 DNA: TGTGCCAGCAGTGAGCGGGGGGTTACAGATACGCAGTATTCT. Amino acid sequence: CASSERGVTDTQYS.

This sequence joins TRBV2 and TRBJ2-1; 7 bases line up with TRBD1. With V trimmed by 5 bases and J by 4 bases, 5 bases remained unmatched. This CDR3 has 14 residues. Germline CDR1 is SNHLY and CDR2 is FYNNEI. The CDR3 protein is CASSPGTAYNEQFF. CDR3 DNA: TGTGCCAGCAGTCCCGGGACAGCGTACAATGAGCAGTTCTTC.

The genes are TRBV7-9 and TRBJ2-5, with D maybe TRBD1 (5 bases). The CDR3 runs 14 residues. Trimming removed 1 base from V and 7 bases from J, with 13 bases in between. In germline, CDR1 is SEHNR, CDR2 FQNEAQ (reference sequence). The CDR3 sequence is CASSLVQGRVTQYF. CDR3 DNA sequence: TGTGCCAGCAGCTTAGTCCAGGGCCGTGTGACCCAGTACTTC.

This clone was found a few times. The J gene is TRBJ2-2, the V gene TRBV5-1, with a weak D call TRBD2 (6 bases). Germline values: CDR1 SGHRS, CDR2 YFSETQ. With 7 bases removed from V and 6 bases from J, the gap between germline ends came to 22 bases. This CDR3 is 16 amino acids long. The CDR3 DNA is TGCGCCAGCTCCCCGGGGAGGAGCAGGGTACCCGGGGAGCTGTTTTTT. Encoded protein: CASSPGRSRVPGELFF.

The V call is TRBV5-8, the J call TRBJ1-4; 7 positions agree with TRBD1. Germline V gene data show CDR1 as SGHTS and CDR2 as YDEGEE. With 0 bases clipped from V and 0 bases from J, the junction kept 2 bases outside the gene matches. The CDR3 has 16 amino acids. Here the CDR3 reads CASSLGQGTTNEKLFF. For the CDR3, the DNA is TGTGCCAGCAGCTTGGGACAGGGTACAACTAATGAAAAACTGTTTTTT.

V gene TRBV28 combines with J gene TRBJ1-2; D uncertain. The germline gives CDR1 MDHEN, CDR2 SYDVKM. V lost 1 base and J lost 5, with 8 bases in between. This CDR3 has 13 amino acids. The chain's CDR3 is CASSLSGRYGYTF. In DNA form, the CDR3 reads TGTGCCAGCAGTTTATCTGGGAGGTATGGCTACACCTTC.

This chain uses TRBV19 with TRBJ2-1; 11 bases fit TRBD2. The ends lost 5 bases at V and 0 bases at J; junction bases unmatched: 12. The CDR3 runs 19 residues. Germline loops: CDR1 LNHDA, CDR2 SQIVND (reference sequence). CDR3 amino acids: CASSSQLAGAISSYNEQFF. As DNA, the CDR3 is TGTGCCAGTAGTTCCCAACTAGCGGGGGCCATCAGCTCCTACAATGAGCAGTTCTTC.

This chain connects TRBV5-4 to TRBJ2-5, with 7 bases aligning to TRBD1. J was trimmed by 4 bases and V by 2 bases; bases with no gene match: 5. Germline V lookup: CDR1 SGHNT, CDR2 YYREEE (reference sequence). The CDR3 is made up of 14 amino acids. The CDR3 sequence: CASSFGTERETQYF. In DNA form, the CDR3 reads TGTGCCAGCAGCTTCGGGACAGAGAGAGAGACCCAGTACTTC.

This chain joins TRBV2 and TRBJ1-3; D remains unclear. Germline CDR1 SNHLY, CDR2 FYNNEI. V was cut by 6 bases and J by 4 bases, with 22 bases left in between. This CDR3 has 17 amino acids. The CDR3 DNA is TGTGCCAGCAGGCCCGGGGTGGGCCAAACGGGAGGAAACACCATATATTTT. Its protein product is CASRPGVGQTGGNTIYF.

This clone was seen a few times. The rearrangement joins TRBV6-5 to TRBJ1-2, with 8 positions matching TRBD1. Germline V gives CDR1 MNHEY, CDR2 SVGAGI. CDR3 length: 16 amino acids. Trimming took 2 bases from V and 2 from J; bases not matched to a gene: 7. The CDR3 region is CASSYGQGLGNYGYTF. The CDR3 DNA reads TGTGCCAGCAGTTACGGACAGGGCCTGGGGAACTATGGCTACACCTTC.

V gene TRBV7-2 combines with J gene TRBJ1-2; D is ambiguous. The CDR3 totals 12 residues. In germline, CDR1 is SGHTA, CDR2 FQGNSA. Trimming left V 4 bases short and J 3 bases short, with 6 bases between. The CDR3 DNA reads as TGTGCCAGCAGCTCAGACTACTATGGCTACACCTTC. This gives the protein CASSSDYYGYTF.

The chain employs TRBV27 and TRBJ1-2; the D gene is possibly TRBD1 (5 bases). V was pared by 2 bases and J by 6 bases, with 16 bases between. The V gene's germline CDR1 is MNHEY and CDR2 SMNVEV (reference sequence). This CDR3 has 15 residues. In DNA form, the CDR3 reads TGTGCCAGCAGTTTAAGGTTACGGGACTCGGATGGCTACACCTTC. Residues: CASSLRLRDSDGYTF.

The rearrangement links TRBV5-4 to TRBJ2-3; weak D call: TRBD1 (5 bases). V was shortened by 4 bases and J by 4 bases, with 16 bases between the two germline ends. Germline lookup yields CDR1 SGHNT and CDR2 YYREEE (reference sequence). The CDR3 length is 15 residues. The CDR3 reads CASSRQGFGPDTQYF. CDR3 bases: TGTGCCAGCAGCCGGCAGGGATTTGGCCCAGATACGCAGTATTTT.